This passage covers 17 T cell receptor beta chains from one sample sequenced in a study of CD4 T cell repertoires in COVID-19. Using immunoSEQ multiplex PCR, the repertoire was profiled, and TCRdb retains in-frame clones only, with some absent. The sample lists about 75,000 clones, around 82% occurring once. The source material was CD4+ T cells from peripheral blood, sampled after recovery from COVID-19. The receptor set was obtained from a human donor who had COVID-19.

The chain carries TRBV28 and TRBJ2-7; TRBD1 matches at 10 bases. V lost 6 bases and J lost 2; bases outside the gene matches: 7. CDR1 and CDR2 (germline): MDHEN, SYDVKM. This CDR3 region has 15 residues. The CDR3 DNA follows: TGTGCCAGCAGAAACTCCGGGACAGGGGCCTACGAGCAGTACTTC. Translation gives CASRNSGTGAYEQYF.

The J gene is TRBJ2-1, the V gene TRBV7-2; weak D call: TRBD2 (6 bases). This CDR3 region has 16 residues. Trimming took 1 base from V and 8 from J, leaving 18 bases between them. Looked up from germline, CDR1 is SGHTA and CDR2 is FQGNSA. The chain's CDR3 is CASSLVWRAPPDEQFF. Written as DNA, the CDR3 is TGTGCCAGCAGCTTAGTGTGGAGGGCCCCCCCTGATGAGCAGTTCTTC.

A single count supports this clone. This chain uses TRBV11-2 with TRBJ1-4; tentatively, D is TRBD1 (5 bases). Per the germline V gene, CDR1 is SGHAT and CDR2 is FQNNGV. With 0 bases removed from V and 8 bases from J, the gap between germline ends came to 16 bases. This CDR3 is 16 amino acids long. The CDR3 spells CASSLEPGTLGEKLFF. The CDR3 DNA reads TGTGCCAGCAGCTTAGAACCCGGGACTTTGGGGGAAAAACTGTTTTTT.

The DNA for the CDR3 is TGTGCCAGCAGCCAAGATCCCCAGGGCCCAGGGGAAAAACTGTTTTTT. The encoded protein is CASSQDPQGPGEKLFF. This chain uses TRBV3-1 (or the pseudogene TRBV3-2) with TRBJ1-4; D is perhaps TRBD1 (5 bases). Germline CDR1 reads LGHDT; CDR2 reads YNNKEL (reference sequence). The CDR3 is made up of 16 amino acids. V lost 0 bases and J 8 bases, leaving 16 bases between the germline ends.

The rearrangement joins TRBV24-1 to TRBJ1-4; D uncertain. Germline CDR1 is KGHDR and CDR2 is SFDVKD. This CDR3 has 13 residues. Between the trimmed V and J ends, which lost 9 bases and 3 bases, there was a span of 10 bases. The CDR3 here is CATRRAPNEKLFF. As DNA, the CDR3 is TGTGCCACCCGACGGGCCCCTAATGAAAAACTGTTTTTT.

The chain links TRBV6-6 to TRBJ2-2; TRBD2 matches at 11 bases. This CDR3 comprises 19 residues. From germline, CDR1 is MNHNY and CDR2 SVGAGI (reference sequence). Trimming took 5 bases from V and 0 from J; bases not matched to a gene: 11. The CDR3 loop reads CASSLRFSGGAANTGELFF. The DNA of the CDR3 is TGTGCCAGCAGTCTCCGTTTTAGCGGGGGGGCCGCGAACACCGGGGAGCTGTTTTTT.

This clone appeared once. J is TRBJ2-1 and V is TRBV10-2, with D hard to call. V was shortened by 9 bases and J by 5 bases, with 17 bases between the two germline ends. The CDR3 spans 14 residues. In germline, CDR1 is WSHSY, CDR2 SAAADI. In DNA form, the CDR3 reads TGCGCCAGTAACGACGCCCCCCACAACAATGAGCAGTTCTTC. Encoded protein: CASNDAPHNNEQFF.

This clone has more than one count but fewer than ten. This rearrangement joins TRBV6-1 to TRBJ2-7; D call uncertain. This CDR3 spans 12 amino acids. Germline-derived CDR1 and CDR2 are MNHNS and SASEGT. In nucleotides, the CDR3 is TGTGCATCCTCTCCCGGCTCCTACGAGCAGTACTTC. Protein: CASSPGSYEQYF.

The V gene is TRBV10-2, the J gene TRBJ1-6; D ambiguous. Germline CDR1 reads WSHSY; CDR2 reads SAAADI. Trimming cost V 4 bases and J 7 bases, with 8 bases left between them. CDR3 length: 13 amino acids. The CDR3 DNA reads TGCGCCAGCAGTGGGGTCAGGAATTCACCCCTCCACTTT. Translating it yields CASSGVRNSPLHF.

The J gene is TRBJ2-3, the V gene TRBV19; D is possibly TRBD2 (6 bases). The CDR3 is 17 amino acids. The V and J ends lost 0 bases and 1 base respectively, with 14 bases between them. Germline V gene lookup returns CDR1 LNHDA and CDR2 SQIVND (reference sequence). This CDR3 reads CASSIDLLADGTDTQYF. The CDR3 region has the DNA TGTGCCAGTAGTATAGATCTATTAGCGGACGGCACAGATACGCAGTATTTT.

The chain recombines TRBV28 with TRBJ1-5; tentative D call: TRBD1 (6 bases). Trimming shortened V by 6 bases and J by 7 bases, and 13 bases separated the two germline ends. The germline CDR1 and CDR2 sequences are MDHEN and SYDVKM. The CDR3 loop spans 13 amino acids. DNA for the CDR3: TGTGCCAGCAGGGGACACAGGGCCCAGCCCCAGCATTTT. Encoded protein: CASRGHRAQPQHF.

The count of this clone is one. The chain joins TRBV11-2 to TRBJ2-2; no clear D gene. Germline-derived CDR1 and CDR2 are SGHAT and FQNNGV. Trimming removed 5 bases at V and 0 bases at J, with 16 bases between. This CDR3 has 17 residues. For the CDR3, the DNA is TGTGCCAGCAGCCCAATTTGGATAGGATCGAACACCGGGGAGCTGTTTTTT. Amino acids: CASSPIWIGSNTGELFF.

This clone was observed a handful of times. The chain couples TRBV12-3 or TRBV12-4 to TRBJ1-4; no clear D. V was clipped by 5 bases and J by 8 bases, with 9 bases between them. The CDR3 contains 12 residues. DNA for the CDR3: TGTGCCAGCAGTACAGCCCGGGAAAAACTGTTTTTT. Its protein product is CASSTAREKLFF.

V gene TRBV7-2 combines with J gene TRBJ1-2; D possibly corresponds to TRBD1 (5 bases). Trimming pared 1 base from V and 8 bases from J, leaving 20 bases between. The germline CDR1 and CDR2 sequences are SGHTA and FQGNSA. The CDR3 has 16 amino acids. CDR3 in amino acids: CASSLEGNPKRGGYTF. The CDR3 bases are TGTGCCAGCAGCTTAGAGGGCAACCCAAAGAGGGGAGGCTACACCTTC.

The rearrangement links TRBV28 to TRBJ2-7; 8 bases line up with TRBD2. This CDR3 spans 15 amino acids. After removal of 7 bases from V and 3 bases from J, the junction contained 11 bases not matched to a gene. Germline lookup yields CDR1 MDHEN and CDR2 SYDVKM. Here the CDR3 DNA reads TGTGCCAGCACCCCGGGCAGCGGGGGCCTCTACGAGCAGTACTTC. Translated, it gives CASTPGSGGLYEQYF.

This clone came up once. The chain has TRBV20-1 and TRBJ2-3, with 10 nucleotides matching TRBD2. V lost 3 bases to trimming and J lost 5 bases; unmatched junction nucleotides: 8. Germline CDR1 is DFQATT and CDR2 is SNEGSKA (reference sequence). This CDR3 is built from 15 residues. The CDR3 protein is CSASLSGGAGDTQYF. The CDR3 DNA sequence: TGCAGTGCTAGTCTCAGCGGGGGGGCCGGAGATACGCAGTATTTT.

The chain links TRBV6-4 to TRBJ1-1, with a possible D match to TRBD1 (6 bases). CDR1 MRHNA and CDR2 SNTAGT come from the germline V gene. V gave up 3 bases and J gave up 6 bases, with 11 bases separating them. The CDR3 is 13 amino acids. The chain's CDR3 is CASSERGQAEAFF. Written as DNA, the CDR3 is TGTGCCAGCAGTGAACGGGGGCAAGCTGAAGCTTTCTTT.